This paragraph covers one T cell receptor (beta chain) sequence. These data originate in a study of cytomegalovirus exposure and HLA in healthy donors. Trimming took 6 bases from V and 11 from J; bases not matched to a gene: 11. The CDR3 runs to 14 residues. In germline, CDR1 is PRHDT, CDR2 FYEKMQ (reference sequence). The PCR made use of 60 Vbeta and 13 Jbeta primers. Clones were read by immunoSEQ multiplex PCR, and TCRdb kept only the in-frame ones, dropping some. The listing records about 130,000 clones. The receptor was derived from a man aged 40-50 years in good health and CMV-seronegative. The sequencing sample was made of PBMCs. This chain uses TRBV13 with TRBJ1-1; 11 bases fit TRBD1. The CDR3 DNA reads TGTGCCAGCAGGTCCTACGGACAGGGGGCTGTTGCTTTCTTT. Its translation is CASRSYGQGAVAFF.